A single sample is the source of the 22 T cell receptor beta chains below, sequenced in a study of shared clonotypes between healthy human individuals. Sequencing used immunoSEQ multiplex PCR; TCRdb keeps in-frame clones, though not all of them. The sample comprises fewer than 850,000 clones, 72% of which are singletons, and 1.8% rests with the top ten. Input material: memory CD4+ T cells sorted from blood. As for subset: CD45RA-negative fraction. These receptors were collected from a woman aged 25 to 39 in good health.

This clone has only a few counts. V and J are TRBV28 and TRBJ1-2; perhaps TRBD1 as D (5 bases). The V and J ends lost 3 bases and 7 bases respectively, with 18 bases between them. The germline V gene encodes CDR1 MDHEN and CDR2 SYDVKM. This CDR3 spans 15 amino acids. The CDR3 here is CASSLGTNWGGGYTF. In DNA, the CDR3 is TGTGCCAGCAGTTTGGGGACGAATTGGGGTGGTGGCTACACCTTC.

The CDR3 region is CAWSVRGDGATDTQYF. In DNA, the CDR3 is TGTGCCTGGAGTGTACGAGGGGACGGGGCCACAGATACGCAGTATTTT. The J gene is TRBJ2-3, the V gene TRBV30, with D perhaps being TRBD1 or TRBD2 (5 bases each). This CDR3 has 16 amino acids. Germline V lookup: CDR1 GTSNPN, CDR2 SVGIG (reference sequence). Trimming took off 0 bases at V and 2 bases at J, with 15 bases between the two ends.

The chain links TRBV5-1 to TRBJ1-1; no definite D call. V lost 5 bases and J 6 bases, leaving 14 bases between the germline ends. The CDR3 is 13 amino acids. Germline CDR1 SGHRS, CDR2 YFSETQ. Here the CDR3 reads CASRERETSEAFF. CDR3 coding DNA: TGCGCCAGCAGGGAACGGGAAACCTCTGAAGCTTTCTTT.

A few counts support this clone. This chain's CDR3 is CASSPDSEHSVEKLFF. The CDR3 DNA follows: TGTGCCAGCAGTCCGGACTCAGAACACTCAGTCGAAAAACTGTTTTTT. The genes are TRBV27 and TRBJ1-4; D not resolved. V lost 5 bases and J lost 8, with 21 bases in between. CDR1 MNHEY and CDR2 SMNVEV come from the germline V gene (reference sequence). The CDR3 spans 16 residues.

This clone was counted a few times. The chain joins TRBV2 to TRBJ2-3, with D possibly called TRBD1 or TRBD2 (5 bases each). V was pared by 8 bases and J by 8 bases, with 11 bases between. The CDR3 runs 11 residues. The germline V gene has CDR1 SNHLY and CDR2 FYNNEI. DNA of the CDR3: TGTGCCAGCGAAGGGGCGGGTACGCAGTATTTT. This translates into CASEGAGTQYF.

This clone was recorded once. J is TRBJ2-2 and V is TRBV6-6; D is perhaps TRBD1 (6 bases). The CDR3 contains 15 residues. Trimming shortened V by 6 bases and J by 4 bases, and 15 bases separated the two germline ends. CDR1 MNHNY and CDR2 SVGAGI come from the germline V gene (reference sequence). This CDR3 reads CASSPQGSTTGELFF. DNA for the CDR3: TGTGCCAGCAGCCCTCAGGGGTCGACCACCGGGGAGCTGTTTTTT.

J is TRBJ2-7 and V is TRBV6-5; 8 bases align to TRBD2. Germline-derived CDR1 and CDR2 are MNHEY and SVGAGI. Unmatched junction bases numbered 10, after V lost 3 bases and J lost 3 bases. This CDR3 has 16 residues. Here the CDR3 reads CASSYAGAGGGYEQYF. In nucleotides, the CDR3 is TGTGCCAGCAGTTATGCCGGGGCGGGAGGAGGCTACGAGCAGTACTTC.

The rearrangement uses TRBV19 and TRBJ2-7, with no clear D. V lost 8 bases and J lost 4, with 12 bases in between. This CDR3 has 12 amino acids. The germline V gene encodes CDR1 LNHDA and CDR2 SQIVND (reference sequence). As DNA, the CDR3 is TGTGCCAGTGGCCTGATAGTTTACGAGCAGTACTTC. Its translation: CASGLIVYEQYF.

The V gene is TRBV4-1, the J gene TRBJ1-5; a weak D match, TRBD1 (6 bases). Germline CDR1 reads MGHRA; CDR2 reads YSYEKL. The CDR3 contains 16 residues. Between the trimmed V and J ends, which lost 1 base and 6 bases, there was a span of 16 bases. Written as DNA, the CDR3 is TGCGCCAGCAGCCAAGCGTCACAGGGTTTCACTCAGCCCCAGCATTTT. Its protein product is CASSQASQGFTQPQHF.

Comment on this clone: This specimen includes other DNA sequences encoding the same CDR3. V gene TRBV27 combines with J gene TRBJ2-6; weak D call: TRBD1 (7 bases). The CDR3 consists of 15 residues. The ends were cut back, 6 bases at V and 1 base at J, with 10 bases in the middle. Germline values: CDR1 MNHEY, CDR2 SMNVEV (reference sequence). CDR3 loop: CASRAGGSGANVLTF. CDR3 nucleotide sequence: TGTGCCAGCAGGGCAGGGGGGTCTGGGGCCAACGTCCTGACTTTC.

This rearrangement joins TRBV5-6 to TRBJ2-7, with 12 bases fitting TRBD2. Germline assignment: CDR1 SGHDT and CDR2 YYEEEE. After removal of 4 bases from V and 3 bases from J, the junction contained 5 bases not matched to a gene. This CDR3 has 15 amino acids. CDR3 in DNA: TGTGCCAGCAGCGGGGCGGGACTAGCGGGCTACGAGCAGTACTTC. This sequence encodes CASSGAGLAGYEQYF.

This rearrangement joins TRBV5-8 to TRBJ2-1; the D gene is possibly TRBD1 (6 bases). The CDR3 is 16 residues long. Between the trimmed V and J ends, which lost 4 bases and 7 bases, there was a span of 21 bases. Germline V gives CDR1 SGHTS, CDR2 YDEGEE. The DNA for the CDR3 is TGTGCCAGCAGCCCGGGGCCAGGGGTCATTTTAAATGAGCAGTTCTTC. Translating gives CASSPGPGVILNEQFF.

This chain uses TRBV28 with TRBJ1-5; D not certain. This CDR3 region has 13 residues. Trimming pared 4 bases from V and 6 bases from J, leaving 10 bases between. Germline-derived CDR1 and CDR2 are MDHEN and SYDVKM. The CDR3 loop reads CASSSLGFQPQHF. The CDR3 DNA follows: TGTGCCAGCAGTTCGCTCGGTTTTCAGCCCCAGCATTTT.

The chain couples TRBV5-6 to TRBJ2-7, with 11 bases lining up with TRBD2. V dropped 0 bases and J dropped 7; count of bases not matched to a gene: 6. This CDR3 region has 15 residues. Germline values: CDR1 SGHDT, CDR2 YYEEEE. The CDR3 is CASSLGLAGGAEQYF. CDR3 in DNA: TGTGCCAGCAGCTTGGGGCTAGCGGGAGGAGCGGAGCAGTACTTC.

The rearrangement links TRBV6-4 to TRBJ1-2, with D maybe TRBD1 (5 bases). Germline CDR1 MRHNA, CDR2 SNTAGT. V gave up 2 bases and J gave up 0 bases, with 13 bases separating them. The CDR3 loop spans 16 amino acids. The CDR3 region has the DNA TGTGCCAGCAGTGACGGGTCTGGGGCAGCTAACTATGGCTACACCTTC. It encodes CASSDGSGAANYGYTF.

This clone was seen a few times. The chain has TRBV25-1 and TRBJ2-7, with TRBD1 identical over 9 bases. CDR3 length equals 14 residues. The junction had 7 bases not matched to a gene; V was cut back by 8 bases and J by 2 bases. In germline, CDR1 is MGHDK, CDR2 SYGVNS. The CDR3 bases are TGTGCCAGCTCCAACGGACAGGGGCCCTACGAGCAGTACTTC. It is translated as CASSNGQGPYEQYF.

Worth noting for this clone: The same CDR3 can be traced to other DNA sequences in this sample. This chain's CDR3 is CASSSRQGARTEAFF. The CDR3 nucleotides are TGCGCCAGCAGCTCCCGACAGGGGGCGCGAACTGAAGCTTTCTTT. The rearrangement joins TRBV5-1 to TRBJ1-1; 10 bases fit TRBD1. The CDR3 has 15 residues. The germline V gene has CDR1 SGHRS and CDR2 YFSETQ. The trim removed 3 bases at V and 5 bases at J, leaving 7 bases unmatched.

As DNA, the CDR3 is TGTGCCAGCAGCGTAAGCGCGGCCCCTTACGAGCAGTACTTC. It specifies CASSVSAAPYEQYF. V and J are TRBV9 and TRBJ2-7, with D unclear. The V end lost 1 base, the J end lost 4 bases, and 12 bases lay between the germline ends. The germline CDR1 and CDR2 sequences are SGDLS and YYNGEE. The CDR3 length is 14 residues.

V usage is TRBV7-9 and J usage is TRBJ1-2; D not certain. CDR1 and CDR2 from the germline V gene are SEHNR and FQNEAQ (reference sequence). The CDR3 extends over 10 amino acids. The V end lost 4 bases, the J end lost 8 bases, and 5 bases lay between the germline ends. CDR3 bases: TGTGCCAGCAGCTCCGTCGGCTACACCTTC. Translation gives CASSSVGYTF.

With respect to this clone: Other DNA sequences from this sample encode an identical CDR3 as well. The V call is TRBV2, the J call TRBJ2-7; D perhaps matches TRBD2 (5 bases). Trimming removed 3 bases from V and 0 bases from J, with 9 bases in between. Germline assignment: CDR1 SNHLY and CDR2 FYNNEI. This CDR3 is built from 14 residues. The CDR3 region has the DNA TGTGCCAGCAGTGAGCGGGTAACCTCCTACGAGCAGTACTTC. Protein: CASSERVTSYEQYF.

This clone appeared a single time. The V gene is TRBV5-1, the J gene TRBJ2-3; possible D gene TRBD1, 5 bases. Trimming took off 4 bases at V and 5 bases at J, with 11 bases between the two ends. The CDR3 totals 13 residues. Germline V CDR1 and CDR2: SGHRS, YFSETQ. CDR3 DNA: TGCGCCAGCAGCCATGAAGGGGAAGATACGCAGTATTTT. This codes for CASSHEGEDTQYF.

There are many counts of this clone. The chain links TRBV19 to TRBJ2-2; perhaps TRBD2 as D (5 bases). The CDR3 runs 15 residues. Trimming shortened V by 7 bases and J by 4 bases, and 16 bases separated the two germline ends. Germline CDR1 is LNHDA and CDR2 is SQIVND (reference sequence). CDR3 in DNA: TGTGCCAGTAACTTCCTCCCGGGAAGCACCGGGGAGCTGTTTTTT. It translates to CASNFLPGSTGELFF.